Below, one T cell receptor (beta chain) is given with its context. The CDR3 is made up of 14 amino acids. Trimming stripped 7 bases from V and 1 base from J, with 11 bases between. Germline CDR1 is LGHNT and CDR2 is FRNRAP. The method was immunoSEQ multiplex PCR; TCRdb's version includes in-frame clones alone and lacks a portion of them. Of about 88,000 clones listed, around 94% are singletons. This sample was included in a study of technical replicates of blood from a handful of donors. The TCR was taken from a human donor in good health. The rearrangement uses TRBV12-5 and TRBJ1-3, with D unresolved. Sequenced material: T cells isolated from PBMCs. CDR3 protein: CASAPGGSGNTIYF. The CDR3 coding sequence is TGTGCTAGTGCCCCCGGCGGGTCTGGAAACACCATATATTTT.